Detailed here is one TCR beta chain. Its matching antigen is unknown. The sample is drawn from a study of cytomegalovirus exposure and HLA in healthy donors. Points from the study as a whole: Reports showed the classifier diagnosing cytomegalovirus status with high specificity and sensitivity. Among TCR beta chains of equal frequency, HLA-associated ones were more clonally expanded in a later analysis.

PCR involved 60 Vbeta and 13 Jbeta primers. Using immunoSEQ multiplex PCR, the repertoire was profiled, and TCRdb retains in-frame clones only, with some absent. The repertoire consists of over 90,000 clones, with less than 85% occurring once and the leading ten covering around 2.6%. Germline V gene data show CDR1 as LNHDA and CDR2 as SQIVND (reference sequence). V lost 4 bases and J 3 bases, leaving 10 bases between the germline ends. This CDR3 is 14 amino acids long. The chain couples TRBV19 to TRBJ2-4; D is unclear. The sequencing input was PBMCs. This TCR came from a man aged 35 to 55 in good health and CMV-seronegative. CDR3 loop: CASSKAASKNIQYF. CDR3 nucleotide sequence: TGTGCCAGTAGTAAGGCGGCCAGCAAAAACATTCAGTACTTC.